This T cell receptor beta chain emerged from a study of blood T cell repertoires in COVID-19. The wider study: Acute and convalescent COVID-19 specimens originated in the United States, Italy and Spain. Sources were T cells, B-cell-depleted T cells, or PBMCs; the material itself was cDNA or gDNA.

Germline loops: CDR1 MGHRA, CDR2 YSYEKL. This CDR3 is built from 15 residues. The junction had 5 bases not matched to a gene; V was cut back by 1 base and J by 5 bases. The method was immunoSEQ multiplex PCR; TCRdb's version includes in-frame clones alone and lacks a portion of them. The sample lists roughly 160,000 clones, around 82% seen once, with 15% to 20% in the top ten. Participants reported their clinical history, and cohort assignment relied on those reports. This rearrangement joins TRBV4-1 to TRBJ1-5; 7 bases fit TRBD1. The clonotype originates from a man in his fifties or sixties who had recovered from COVID-19. Input material: PBMCs or T cells enriched from blood (not recorded which). The CDR3 here is CASSQGTTGDQPQHF. The CDR3 DNA sequence: TGCGCCAGCAGCCAAGGAACTACAGGGGATCAGCCCCAGCATTTT.